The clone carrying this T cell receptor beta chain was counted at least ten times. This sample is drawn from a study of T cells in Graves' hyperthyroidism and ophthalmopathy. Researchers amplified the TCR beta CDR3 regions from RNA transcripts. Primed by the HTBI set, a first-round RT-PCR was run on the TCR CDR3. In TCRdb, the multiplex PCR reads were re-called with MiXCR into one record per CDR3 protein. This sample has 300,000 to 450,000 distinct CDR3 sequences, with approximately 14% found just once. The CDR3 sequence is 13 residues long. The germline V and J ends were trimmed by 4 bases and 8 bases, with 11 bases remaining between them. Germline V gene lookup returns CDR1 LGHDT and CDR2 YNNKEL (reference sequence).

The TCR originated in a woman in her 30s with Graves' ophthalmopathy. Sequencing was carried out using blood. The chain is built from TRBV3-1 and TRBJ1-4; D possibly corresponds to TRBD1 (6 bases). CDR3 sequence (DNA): TGTGCCAGCAGCCTAACAGGGAGAGAAAAACTGTTTTTT. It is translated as CASSLTGREKLFF.